The present TCR beta chain was sequenced within a study of T cell changes during pregnancy in multiple sclerosis. The repertoire was sequenced with immunoSEQ multiplex PCR; TCRdb's copy has only in-frame clones and lacks some. The table lists around 71,000 clones, about 91% of them singletons. Trimming stripped 2 bases from V and 1 base from J, with 9 bases between. The CDR3 length is 14 residues. The germline gives CDR1 WSHSY, CDR2 SAAADI. This chain joins TRBV10-2 and TRBJ2-7, with D perhaps TRBD1 (5 bases). Sequences were derived from peripheral blood, sampled after pregnancy. This sequence was found in a female donor with multiple sclerosis, enrolled in a pregnancy study. The CDR3 loop reads CASSEADKSYEQYF. CDR3 bases: TGCGCCAGCAGTGAGGCGGACAAATCCTACGAGCAGTACTTC.